The 29 T cell receptor beta chains given below trace back to one sample, sequenced in a study of blood T cell repertoires in COVID-19. The repertoire was sequenced with immunoSEQ multiplex PCR; TCRdb's copy has only in-frame clones and lacks some. The sample holds about 210,000 clones; 60% to 85% are singletons and the top ten take 7.2%. Sequenced sample: peripheral blood. These receptors were obtained from a woman in her sixties or seventies with acute or convalescent COVID-19.

This chain connects TRBV6-5 to TRBJ1-4, with 11 bases that match TRBD1. The CDR3 totals 15 residues. Per the germline V gene, CDR1 is MNHEY and CDR2 is SVGAGI. V gave up 6 bases and J gave up 7 bases; unmatched junction bases: 7. The CDR3 bases are TGTGCCAGCAGCCTAGGGGGGACAGGGGGTGAAAAACTGTTTTTT. This translates into CASSLGGTGGEKLFF.

This rearrangement joins TRBV18 to TRBJ2-7, with D tentatively TRBD2 (6 bases). V lost 3 bases and J 0 bases, leaving 9 bases between the germline ends. The CDR3 extends over 14 amino acids. Germline CDR1 is KGHSH and CDR2 is LQKENI. The chain's CDR3 is CASSPSGPSYEQYF. The CDR3 region has the DNA TGTGCCAGCTCACCGAGCGGGCCCTCCTACGAGCAGTACTTC.

The chain has TRBV6-2 or TRBV6-3 and TRBJ2-7; TRBD2 matches at 14 bases. Germline CDR1 and CDR2: MNHEY and SVGEGT. The CDR3 covers 15 residues. The V segment lost 5 bases and the J segment 1 base; nucleotides outside the gene matches: 1. The CDR3 reads CASSRTSGGSYEQYF. As DNA, the CDR3 is TGTGCCAGCAGTCGGACTAGCGGGGGGTCCTACGAGCAGTACTTC.

This chain joins TRBV11-3 and TRBJ2-2, with D possibly TRBD2 on 5 matching bases. V lost 0 bases to trimming and J lost 4 bases, with 12 bases between them. CDR1 and CDR2 (germline): SGHNT, YENEEA. The CDR3 contains 16 residues. This CDR3 is CASSLDLGLITGELFF. In DNA, the CDR3 is TGTGCCAGCAGCTTAGATCTAGGACTTATCACCGGGGAGCTGTTTTTT.

The chain links TRBV9 to TRBJ2-3, with 14 bases that match TRBD2. Germline V gene sequence: CDR1 SGDLS, CDR2 YYNGEE. The CDR3 consists of 15 residues. Losses at the gene ends were 3 bases for V and 5 bases for J; bases not matched to a gene: 2. The CDR3 DNA reads as TGTGCCAGCAGCGGTGGACTAGCGGGGGGAGATACGCAGTATTTT. Translating gives CASSGGLAGGDTQYF.

This rearrangement joins TRBV10-2 to TRBJ2-1, with D maybe TRBD1 (6 bases). This CDR3 spans 16 amino acids. The V gene lost 2 bases and the J gene lost 3 bases, with 14 bases spanning the gap. CDR1 WSHSY and CDR2 SAAADI come from the germline V gene. The DNA of the CDR3 is TGCGCCAGCAGTGAGGAATCGGGACAAGGCTACAATGAGCAGTTCTTC. Translating gives CASSEESGQGYNEQFF.

The V and J genes are TRBV3-1 (or the pseudogene TRBV3-2) and TRBJ2-3, with a tentative D call TRBD2 (5 bases). Per germline, CDR1 LGHDT and CDR2 YNNKEL (reference sequence). CDR3 length equals 16 residues. The V end lost 1 base, the J end lost 0 bases, and 11 bases lay between the germline ends. The CDR3 reads CASSQGLRASTDTQYF. The CDR3 DNA follows: TGTGCCAGCAGCCAAGGTTTGCGGGCTAGCACAGATACGCAGTATTTT.

The chain employs TRBV7-2 and TRBJ2-2; possibly TRBD1 for D (6 bases). Deletions cut 5 bases from V and 8 bases from J, with 15 bases between. CDR3 size: 14 residues. Germline loops: CDR1 SGHTA, CDR2 FQGNSA. CDR3 in DNA: TGTGCCAGCAGCCTCCAGGGGTGGGTTGGGGAGCTGTTTTTT. This encodes CASSLQGWVGELFF.

The chain combines TRBV3-1 (or the pseudogene TRBV3-2) with TRBJ2-5; no clear D gene. CDR3 length equals 16 residues. Trimming cost V 0 bases and J 5 bases, with 16 bases left between them. CDR1 is LGHDT, CDR2 YNNKEL, per germline (reference sequence). CDR3 DNA sequence: TGTGCCAGCAGCCAAGATTGGATGGCTGCCGGGGAGACCCAGTACTTC. Translation: CASSQDWMAAGETQYF.

Only one count was recorded for this clone. This chain uses TRBV6-5 with TRBJ2-2; 8 nucleotides align to TRBD1. After removal of 7 bases from V and 3 bases from J, the junction contained 4 bases not matched to a gene. This CDR3 is built from 14 residues. Germline V CDR1 and CDR2: MNHEY, SVGAGI. The CDR3 reads CASKKQGDTGELFF. CDR3 DNA: TGTGCCAGCAAAAAACAGGGGGACACCGGGGAGCTGTTTTTT.

As regards this clone: Relative to the germline gene, one junction end is altered; a read error may explain this. V is TRBV7-2 and J is TRBJ2-3; 16 nucleotides match TRBD2. The CDR3 is made up of 17 amino acids. Germline V gene data show CDR1 as SGHTA and CDR2 as FQGNSA. The CDR3 DNA follows: TGTGCCAGCAGCTCCGCGCCCGGGACTAGCGGGGGGGCCGGGTTGAGTTTT. Translating gives CASSSAPGTSGGAGLSF.

This clone was seen just once. The chain carries TRBV3-1 (or the pseudogene TRBV3-2) and TRBJ2-3, with 7 nucleotides matching TRBD1. V gave up 0 bases and J gave up 0 bases; unmatched junction bases: 15. This CDR3 is built from 20 residues. Germline-derived CDR1 and CDR2 are LGHDT and YNNKEL (reference sequence). The CDR3 reads CASSQEGQTRDSYSTDTQYF. In DNA, the CDR3 is TGTGCCAGCAGCCAAGAAGGGCAGACGAGGGACAGCTATAGCACAGATACGCAGTATTTT.

The rearrangement links TRBV5-1 to TRBJ1-1; TRBD1 matches at 8 bases. The V gene's germline CDR1 is SGHRS and CDR2 YFSETQ. V shed 6 bases, J shed 0 bases, and the junction held 16 bases outside the gene matches. CDR3 length: 18 residues. The CDR3 spells CASKGQGASLEMNTEAFF. CDR3 nucleotides: TGCGCCAGCAAGGGCCAGGGGGCGTCACTGGAGATGAACACTGAAGCTTTCTTT.

The rearrangement joins TRBV10-3 to TRBJ1-6; TRBD1 might be the D (5 bases). V lost 4 bases to trimming and J lost 11 bases, with 9 bases between them. This CDR3 is 12 amino acids long. The V gene's germline CDR1 is ENHRY and CDR2 SYGVKD. Written as DNA, the CDR3 is TGTGCCATCAGTGGGGACTTGACACCCCTCCACTTT. Translated, it gives CAISGDLTPLHF.

The rearrangement uses TRBV6-6 and TRBJ2-3; 8 bases are shared with TRBD2. The CDR3 has 15 amino acids. Trimming took 5 bases from V and 2 from J; bases not matched to a gene: 6. CDR1 is MNHNY and CDR2 is SVGAGI in the germline V gene (reference sequence). Here the CDR3 reads CASSPGLGFTDTQYF. DNA for the CDR3: TGTGCCAGCAGTCCGGGACTAGGATTCACAGATACGCAGTATTTT.

CDR3 DNA: TGTGCCAGCAGCCGCCTAGTTCCTAGCTCCTACGAGCAGTACTTC. As protein: CASSRLVPSSYEQYF. The chain joins TRBV7-9 to TRBJ2-7, with D unclear. Germline assignment: CDR1 SEHNR and CDR2 FQNEAQ (reference sequence). The CDR3 runs to 15 residues. V lost 5 bases, J lost 0 bases, and 14 bases lay in between.

This clone was detected a few times. The gene calls are TRBV6-2 or TRBV6-3 and TRBJ1-2; 7 bases align to TRBD1. The CDR3 has 13 amino acids. The V gene end was trimmed by 2 bases and the J gene end by 4 bases; junction bases not matched to a gene: 1. Germline V gives CDR1 MNHEY, CDR2 SVGEGT. CDR3 sequence reads: CASSYGTVYGYTF. CDR3 coding DNA: TGTGCCAGCAGTTACGGGACAGTCTATGGCTACACCTTC.

CDR3 nucleotide sequence: TGTGCCAGCATACCCGGACTAGCGGGGGGCTACGAGCAGTACGTC. Translated: CASIPGLAGGYEQYV. The chain uses TRBV6-5 and TRBJ2-7, with 14 bases identical to TRBD2. CDR1 is MNHEY and CDR2 is SVGAGI in the germline V gene. The CDR3 totals 15 residues. V trimming: 7 bases; J trimming: 3 bases; junction bases outside the gene matches: 5.

The chain recombines TRBV20-1 with TRBJ2-1; D uncertain. The CDR3 is 10 amino acids. V lost 4 bases to trimming and J lost 10 bases, with 8 bases between them. CDR1 DFQATT and CDR2 SNEGSKA come from the germline V gene (reference sequence). The CDR3 region has the DNA TGCAGTGCTAACTCCCCCGAGCAGTTCTTC. This translates into CSANSPEQFF.

The chain links TRBV12-3 or TRBV12-4 to TRBJ2-2; D uncertain. CDR3 size: 12 residues. The germline V and J ends were trimmed by 0 bases and 8 bases, with 4 bases remaining between them. This chain's CDR3 is CASSLARGELFF. The CDR3 DNA follows: TGTGCCAGCAGTTTAGCGCGGGGGGAGCTGTTTTTT.

This rearrangement joins TRBV5-1 to TRBJ2-3; D possibly corresponds to TRBD1 (6 bases). This CDR3 has 14 amino acids. CDR1 and CDR2 from the germline V gene are SGHRS and YFSETQ. Trimming left V 0 bases short and J 4 bases short, with 9 bases between. The CDR3 coding sequence is TGCGCCAGCAGCTTGGCCAGGGGAGCAGATACGCAGTATTTT. It specifies CASSLARGADTQYF.

The V and J genes are TRBV28 and TRBJ2-7; 8 bases match TRBD1. V lost 6 bases, J lost 3 bases, and 7 bases stayed unmatched. Germline V gene sequence: CDR1 MDHEN, CDR2 SYDVKM. This CDR3 is built from 14 residues. This CDR3 reads CASRTGAVYYEQYF. Here the CDR3 DNA reads TGTGCCAGCAGGACAGGGGCCGTCTACTACGAGCAGTACTTC. The entire variable domain, with the rest obtained from reference TRBV28 and TRBJ2-7, is as follows: DVKVTQSSRYLVKRTGEKVFLECVQDMDHENMFWYRQDPGLGLRLIYFSYDVKMKEKGDIPEGYSVSREKKERFSLILESASTNQTSMYLCASRTGAVYYEQYFGPGTRLTVT.

This sequence joins TRBV10-3 and TRBJ2-1; 11 bases fit TRBD2. The CDR3 has 19 amino acids. Per germline, CDR1 ENHRY and CDR2 SYGVKD. V was pared by 2 bases and J by 6 bases, with 15 bases of the junction left unmatched. This chain's CDR3 is CAISERELAGVGGANEQFF. Here the CDR3 DNA reads TGTGCCATCAGTGAGCGAGAACTAGCGGGGGTCGGTGGGGCCAATGAGCAGTTCTTC.

The chain combines TRBV2 with TRBJ2-5, with TRBD2 as a possible D gene (7 bases). The CDR3 loop spans 18 amino acids. The V gene lost 7 bases and the J gene lost 3 bases, with 27 bases spanning the gap. CDR1 is SNHLY, CDR2 FYNNEI, per germline. CDR3 sequence (DNA): TGTGCCAGCACGAAGGGACAATGGGGACGGGGGGCGAAAGAGACCCAGTACTTC. It translates to CASTKGQWGRGAKETQYF.

This rearrangement joins TRBV7-2 to TRBJ2-7; 8 bases match TRBD2. The V and J ends lost 2 bases and 6 bases, in that order; junction bases with no gene match: 12. This CDR3 has 16 residues. Germline CDR1 is SGHTA and CDR2 is FQGNSA. The CDR3 spells CASSLRPGTGGGEQYF. The CDR3 nucleotides are TGTGCCAGCAGCTTACGCCCCGGGACGGGGGGGGGCGAGCAGTACTTC.

The chain links TRBV10-3 to TRBJ1-1, with a weak D call TRBD1 (6 bases). Looked up from germline, CDR1 is ENHRY and CDR2 is SYGVKD. The CDR3 loop spans 16 amino acids. V gave up 0 bases and J gave up 4 bases, with 15 bases separating them. DNA of the CDR3: TGTGCCATCAGTGAGTCGGGGGCGTTAGGGGGCACTGAAGCTTTCTTT. Amino acids: CAISESGALGGTEAFF.

The chain employs TRBV11-2 and TRBJ2-2; D perhaps matches TRBD2 (5 bases). This CDR3 has 15 residues. Germline assignment: CDR1 SGHAT and CDR2 FQNNGV. The V end lost 4 bases, the J end lost 4 bases, and 13 bases lay between the germline ends. CDR3 loop: CASSSQLGSTGELFF. Here the CDR3 DNA reads TGTGCCAGCAGCTCACAGTTAGGGAGCACCGGGGAGCTGTTTTTT.

This chain uses TRBV12-3 or TRBV12-4 with TRBJ1-2, with 7 bases matching TRBD1. Trimming at V came to 1 base and at J to 8 bases, leaving 4 bases not matched to a gene. The CDR3 covers 13 residues. The CDR3 DNA follows: TGTGCCAGCAGTTTAGGAAGGGGGCGAGGCTACACCTTC. This encodes CASSLGRGRGYTF.

The V call is TRBV28, the J call TRBJ1-2; possible D gene TRBD1, 6 bases. The germline gives CDR1 MDHEN, CDR2 SYDVKM. The V end was cut by 5 bases, the J end by 0 bases, with 34 bases between. CDR3 length equals 22 residues. The CDR3 sequence is CASSPIWGRSRSSDSTNYGYTF. The CDR3 DNA follows: TGTGCCAGCAGTCCCATTTGGGGGCGCTCGAGGTCCTCTGATTCGACTAACTATGGCTACACCTTC.